This T cell receptor beta chain originates from a study of Graves' ophthalmopathy and Graves' hyperthyroidism. The germline V gene encodes CDR1 LGHNA and CDR2 YNFKEQ. The V end was cut by 4 bases, the J end by 5 bases, with 17 bases between. The CDR3 sequence is 15 residues long. Patients were left out if they had other autoimmune diseases, uncontrolled infections, pregnancy or lactation. A roughly 9.7 ml volume of fresh peripheral blood provided the PBMCs. Investigators amplified TCR beta CDR3 regions from RNA transcripts. Following a first-round RT-PCR that used HTBI primers, a second-round multiplex PCR was carried out. MiXCR, run by TCRdb on the multiplex PCR reads, gives a single entry per CDR3 protein. The data show 340,000 or so distinct CDR3 sequences, 15% to 20% seen once. Study-level findings and limits: Ophthalmopathy progression cases were predicted by the model with approximately 66% sensitivity and 72% to 80% specificity. A majority of expanded thyroid clonotypes exceeding 0.001 frequency were likewise present in blood.

This clonotype was counted many times. Its antigen is undetermined. The material sequenced was peripheral blood. The chain is built from TRBV4-2 and TRBJ2-5; D unclear. The origin of this receptor is an adult man with Graves' ophthalmopathy. CDR3 nucleotide sequence: TGTGCCAGCAGCCGAGCTGGCTCCTCAACGGAGACCCAGTACTTC. Its translation is CASSRAGSSTETQYF.